This T cell receptor beta chain was profiled in a study of T cell repertoires in cytomegalovirus infection. Background on the study: Both CMV infection and a matching HLA type were indicated by public TCR beta signatures. Broader study findings: The study identified carriers of CMV plus the relevant HLA from cumulative public TCR beta family frequency. Clonotype analysis showed dominance of the ex vivo response by HLA-C-restricted CMV-specific TCR beta clonotypes.

Trimming cost V 4 bases and J 8 bases; bases outside gene matches: 5. The CDR3 length is 13 residues. From germline, CDR1 is SGHRS and CDR2 YFSETQ. One entry per CDR3 protein, called by TCRdb with MiXCR from the reads. The sample has some 250,000 distinct CDR3 sequences, roughly 10% seen once; the top ten hold approximately 15%. This clonotype appeared many times. Its specificity is unknown. The sequence derives from a human donor in good health (CMV status not recorded). Some clones in this sample may be carry-over from other donors' samples. What was sequenced was PBMCs. V usage is TRBV5-1 and J usage is TRBJ2-1; TRBD2 matches 8 bases. The CDR3 is CASSGKTSDEQFF. CDR3 in DNA: TGCGCCAGCAGCGGCAAGACTAGCGATGAGCAGTTCTTC.